These 10 T cell receptor beta chains came from one sample sequenced in a study of graft-versus-host responses after intestinal transplantation. Sequenced by immunoSEQ multiplex PCR; TCRdb stores in-frame clones only, minus some. Of around 67,000 clones listed, over 70% are singletons. These TCRs are of unknown antigen specificity. Sample: unstimulated CD4+ T cells sorted from spleen or lymph node cells, taken before transplant. The origin of the receptors is a human donor who was the organ donor for an intestinal transplant.

The chain employs TRBV23-1 and TRBJ2-7; TRBD1 might be the D (5 bases). TRBV23-1 carries the ORF label, with uncertain function. V was pared by 6 bases and J by 4 bases, with 10 bases between. The CDR3 totals 12 residues. In nucleotides, the CDR3 is TGCGCCAGCAGCCAGGGTTTTTACGAGCAGTACGTC. It codes for CASSQGFYEQYV.

The chain has TRBV25-1 and TRBJ2-3; D is unclear. The germline V and J ends were trimmed by 3 bases and 7 bases, with 11 bases remaining between them. The germline gives CDR1 MGHDK, CDR2 SYGVNS. The CDR3 length is 13 residues. This CDR3 reads CASSELTPNTQYF. The CDR3 nucleotides are TGTGCCAGCAGTGAGTTAACCCCTAATACGCAGTATTTT.

DNA of the CDR3: TGTGCCAGCAGCCCATCGTGGAGGGGATGGGATAATTCACCCCTCCACTTT. Translated: CASSPSWRGWDNSPLHF. The genes are TRBV7-8 and TRBJ1-6; a weak D match, TRBD1 (5 bases). The CDR3 runs to 17 residues. Trimming pared 5 bases from V and 5 bases from J, leaving 19 bases between. Looked up from germline, CDR1 is SGHVS and CDR2 is FQNEAQ.

Details on this clone: Other DNA sequences in the sample encode the same CDR3. This chain links TRBV9 with TRBJ1-1; weak D call: TRBD1 (6 bases). Germline lookup yields CDR1 SGDLS and CDR2 YYNGEE. V was pared by 0 bases and J by 0 bases, with 12 bases between. The CDR3 runs 16 residues. In DNA form, the CDR3 reads TGTGCCAGCAGCGTAGCGGCAGGGGTCATGAACACTGAAGCTTTCTTT. Its protein product is CASSVAAGVMNTEAFF.

This clone has more than one count but fewer than ten. This chain connects TRBV19 to TRBJ2-2, with D possibly matching TRBD2 (6 bases). CDR3 length: 14 amino acids. Between the trimmed V and J ends, which lost 3 bases and 1 base, there was a span of 6 bases. The germline V gene encodes CDR1 LNHDA and CDR2 SQIVND (reference sequence). The CDR3, as DNA: TGTGCCAGTAGTATGCGGGGGAACACCGGGGAGCTGTTTTTT. As protein: CASSMRGNTGELFF.

This chain joins TRBV5-6 and TRBJ2-2, with a tentative D call TRBD2 (6 bases). From germline, CDR1 is SGHDT and CDR2 YYEEEE. The V end lost 1 base, the J end lost 5 bases, and 15 bases lay between the germline ends. The CDR3 runs to 16 residues. The CDR3 sequence: CASSLRGRGLTGELFF. DNA for the CDR3: TGTGCCAGCAGCTTGCGCGGGCGGGGCCTAACCGGGGAGCTGTTTTTT.

The chain uses TRBV5-8 and TRBJ2-3; perhaps TRBD2 as D (7 bases). The CDR3 spans 15 residues. Germline-derived CDR1 and CDR2 are SGHTS and YDEGEE. Trimming took 2 bases from V and 6 from J, leaving 16 bases between them. CDR3: CASSFARGGSDTQYF. DNA for the CDR3: TGTGCCAGCAGCTTTGCGAGGGGGGGTTCGGATACGCAGTATTTT.

The J gene is TRBJ2-5, the V gene TRBV6-5; D not resolved. Trimming took 0 bases from V and 5 from J, leaving 13 bases between them. The CDR3 consists of 15 residues. Germline CDR1 reads MNHEY; CDR2 reads SVGAGI. CDR3 loop: CASSYSSRGRETQYF. CDR3 nucleotide sequence: TGTGCCAGCAGTTACTCGAGTCGCGGTCGGGAGACCCAGTACTTC.

V and J are TRBV6-5 and TRBJ2-7, with 8 bases fitting TRBD1. The CDR3 length is 14 residues. Losses at the gene ends were 5 bases for V and 0 bases for J; bases not matched to a gene: 3. The V gene's germline CDR1 is MNHEY and CDR2 SVGAGI. CDR3 protein: CASSVQGASYEQYV. For the CDR3, the DNA is TGTGCCAGCAGTGTTCAGGGGGCCTCCTACGAGCAGTACGTC.

CDR3 in amino acids: CASSWEYEQFF. The DNA of the CDR3 is TGCGCCAGCAGCTGGGAGTATGAGCAGTTCTTC. The chain combines TRBV5-1 with TRBJ2-1; D perhaps matches TRBD2 (5 bases). The ends were cut back, 3 bases at V and 8 bases at J, with 6 bases in the middle. The CDR3 spans 11 residues. Germline CDR1 and CDR2: SGHRS and YFSETQ.